The sequence of this T cell receptor (beta chain) was determined in a study of T cell therapy after organ transplantation. In the study overall: T cells were expanded approximately 15 days with 30 CMV class I/II epitopes. 4 to 8 weeks after therapy completion, short-term post-therapy blood was collected.

Study-wide findings and caveats: Endogenous clonotypes not in therapy products appeared after therapy alongside transferred ones.

Specified time point: 4-8 weeks after completion of therapy. CDR1 LGHNA and CDR2 YSLEER come from the germline V gene. The CDR3 has 15 amino acids. J lost 8 bases, V lost 1 base, and 6 bases had no gene match. TCRdb's copy holds only in-frame clones and misses some; the assay was immunoSEQ multiplex PCR. The sample yields about 19,000 clones, around 85% seen once. For this clone: Antigen specificity is unknown.

This TCR came from a human patient who had received a solid organ transplant and had CMV disease. Some of these T cells may belong to the graft donor. The chain joins TRBV4-3 to TRBJ2-1, with 9 nucleotides matching TRBD1. Sequences were derived from CD8+ T cells from blood, sampled after autologous CMV-specific T cell therapy. This CDR3 is CASSQGDREWDEQFF. CDR3 nucleotides: TGCGCCAGCAGCCAAGGGGACAGGGAATGGGATGAGCAGTTCTTC.